This section outlines one T cell receptor (beta chain) sequence together with its context. Which antigen it targets is not known. No quality values exist for individual bases; no much larger clone is one base distant. The data were taken from a study of T cell repertoires in ileal Crohn's disease (dated by TCRdb to between 2017 and 2020). Background for the entire study: The median duration of disease was 6 to 10 years, and at the time of surgery roughly a third of patients were active smokers. All patients had surgery for a complication: stricturing disease in about 60% and penetrating disease in roughly 39%. Postoperative therapy was given to about half of the patients, with thiopurines administered to 11 patients and anti-TNF agents administered to 15 to 20 patients. A prospective multicentre cohort supplied the 57 Crohn's disease patients whose TCR repertoires were analysed. Running in parallel with the study was a multicentre cohort set up to find predictors of early endoscopic recurrence following ileocolonic resection. A Rutgeerts score above i0 was used to define endoscopic postoperative recurrence. A total of around 150 mucosal samples from approximately 60 patients were sequenced, with samples obtained at several locations on the surgical specimen and at postoperative endoscopy. Broader findings and caveats from the paper: Patients who were active smokers at surgery had a significantly higher proportion of clonal expansions than non-smokers (around 25% vs 18%, p=0.02). More high-frequency clones were carried by sorted CD8 T cells than by CD4 T cells, suggesting that mucosal expansions were mainly CD8. Only a subgroup of patients, of unstated size, had their mucosal CD4 and CD8 T cells sorted and sequenced. Endoscopic recurrence was linked to a higher percentage of high-frequency clones at surgery, and recurrence occurred in every patient whose clonality exceeded 26.8% (18/57).

Adults with ileal or ileocolonic Crohn's disease for whom ileocolonic resection was indicated were considered eligible. Whole ileal mucosal biopsies were kept frozen at -80 degrees C prior to DNA extraction. A TRizol-based method was used to extract genomic DNA from the frozen whole biopsies, and the DNA was quantified with a NanoDrop 2000 spectrophotometer. About 500 nanograms of biopsy DNA per sample were submitted for commercial TCRB immunosequencing. A two-step, amplification bias-controlled multiplex PCR was used by Adaptive Biotechnology to amplify CDR3 regions from genomic DNA. Primers for every V and J gene segment were used in the first PCR, and barcodes and Illumina adapters were added in the second PCR. CDR3 libraries were sequenced on an Illumina instrument. The original pipeline was this. Vendor-provided pipelines were combined with custom analysis of raw data in R/Bioconductor under R version 3.3.0. Clonality, which ranges from 0 to 1, was calculated as the inverse of the normalised Shannon entropy across all productive clones. High-frequency clones were defined as the repertoire share of the top 100 clones, retaining only clones passing a 95% confidence test. The Simpson index measured repertoire diversity, and the Morisita-Horn index measured overlap between samples. TCRdb retrieved this table from immuneACCESS and kept in-frame rearrangements only. Not all clones are present; in checked studies, unresolved V genes account for under half, and no reason is known for the remainder. That table furnishes V, J and clone size, whereas the DNA furnished D and trimming. In this sample the table shows around 15,000 clones, roughly 83% of which occur a single time. About a tenth of the sample is in the top ten clones.

Spanning cysteine to phenylalanine, the CDR3 consists of 16 amino acids. The retained sequence is limited to the CDR3, 48 bases, with the frame set at the first base. V is reduced by 0 bases and J by 1 base, leaving a spacing of 11 bases between them. CDR1 SGHDT and CDR2 YYEEEE are derived from the germline V gene. The sample comprised ileal tissue. The chain links TRBV5-6 with TRBJ2-4; the D gene is possibly TRBD1, with 6 bases matching. This TCR was recovered from an adult with Crohn's disease. CDR3 region: CASSLVDSGAKNIQYF. The base sequence is TGTGCCAGCAGCTTGGTGGACAGTGGGGCCAAAAACATTCAGTACTTC.